One sample yielded the 19 T cell receptor beta chains listed below, sequenced in a study of T cells expressing NK-cell markers (dated by TCRdb to about 2020). The library came from 5' RACE. The sequencing machine was an Illumina HiSeq 2000. The reads, reprocessed by TCRdb, yield one row per CDR3 protein sequence and no DNA. The sample's own table lists about 160,000 distinct CDR3 sequences. The top ten constitute 20% of the sample. The sample taken for sequencing was blood T cells: a sorted CD56 or NKG2C T cell subset, CD4+ or CD8+ T cells, or bulk PBMC T cells (not recorded which). The receptors were gathered from a man aged 18-75 years in good health.

V usage is TRBV5-5 and J usage is TRBJ2-1; TCRdb indicates TRBD1, and absent DNA this call remains unverified. From germline, CDR1 is SGHKS and CDR2 YYEKEE (reference sequence). There are 16 residues in the CDR3. The CDR3 reads CASSLTPGQGVNEQFF.

The genes are TRBV28 and TRBJ1-1. Germline-derived CDR1 and CDR2 are MDHEN and SYDVKM. This CDR3 spans 13 amino acids. CDR3 region: CASSLFTTTEAFF.

The chain links TRBV12-3 or TRBV12-4 to TRBJ2-5. The CDR3 runs to 15 residues. The CDR3: CASSFTRVRMETQYF.

This chain uses TRBV27 with TRBJ1-4; with no DNA, the TCRdb D assignment of TRBD1 cannot be verified. This CDR3 has 14 amino acids. CDR1 is MNHEY and CDR2 is SMNVEV in the germline V gene (reference sequence). CDR3 amino acids: CASGGTVRKEKLFF.

This chain joins TRBV6-5 and TRBJ2-7; the D call from TCRdb, TRBD2, cannot be confirmed without DNA. From germline, CDR1 is MNHEY and CDR2 SVGAGI. The CDR3 totals 14 residues. The CDR3 spells CASSYGGLADEQYF.

The chain is built from TRBV29-1 and TRBJ2-1; without DNA, the TCRdb call of TRBD1 cannot be checked. The CDR3 is 16 amino acids. Looked up from germline, CDR1 is SQVTM and CDR2 is ANQGSEA. CDR3: CSVEDSPAGAGNEQFF.

The V and J genes are TRBV5-6 and TRBJ1-5; the TRBD1 assignment by TCRdb is unverifiable without DNA. Germline V gene data show CDR1 as SGHDT and CDR2 as YYEEEE. The length of the CDR3 is 18 residues. The CDR3 sequence: CASSLESGGGTSNQPQHF.

CDR3 region: CASSLSGLANTIYF. The chain carries TRBV7-8 and TRBJ1-3. Per germline, CDR1 SGHVS and CDR2 FQNEAQ. The CDR3 is 14 amino acids.

This rearrangement joins TRBV2 to TRBJ2-1; TCRdb proposes TRBD2, but this gene call is untestable without DNA. This CDR3 spans 15 amino acids. Germline V gives CDR1 SNHLY, CDR2 FYNNEI. The CDR3 is CASSELLALYNEQFF.

The chain has TRBV14 and TRBJ1-2; the D gene TCRdb calls, TRBD1, cannot be checked with no DNA. Germline CDR1 SGHDN, CDR2 FVKESK. This CDR3 is 16 amino acids long. The CDR3 sequence is CASSQGPGTGPYGYTF.

The J gene is TRBJ1-1, the V gene TRBV5-5; the D call of TRBD1 rests on TCRdb alone, since no DNA is present to check it. In germline, CDR1 is SGHKS, CDR2 YYEKEE (reference sequence). The CDR3 extends over 16 amino acids. The CDR3 reads CASSLGGIGMNTEAFF. The whole variable domain, filled in from reference TRBV5-5 and TRBJ1-1, reads DAGVTQSPTHLIKTRGQQVTLRCSPISGHKSVSWYQQVLGQGPQFIFQYYEKEERGRGNFPDRFSARQFPNYSSELNVNALLLGDSALYLCASSLGGIGMNTEAFFGQGTRLTVV.

This chain links TRBV9 with TRBJ2-3; the TCRdb call, TRBD2, lacks DNA for checking. The germline V gene has CDR1 SGDLS and CDR2 YYNGEE. This CDR3 has 21 amino acids. The CDR3 spells CASSGGPHNGGASFVLDTQYF.

The genes are TRBV20-1 and TRBJ2-6; TCRdb's assignment of TRBD2 cannot be checked, as there is no DNA. The germline gives CDR1 DFQATT, CDR2 SNEGSKA (reference sequence). The CDR3 consists of 16 residues. The CDR3 loop reads CSARWREDSGANVLTF.

The chain is built from TRBV11-1 and TRBJ1-1. CDR3 length equals 13 residues. In germline, CDR1 is SGHAT, CDR2 FQDESV (reference sequence). This chain's CDR3 is CASSFGSNTEAFF.

The rearrangement uses TRBV1 and TRBJ1-5; as DNA is missing, the TRBD1 call by TCRdb cannot be tested. TRBV1 is a documented pseudogene. The CDR3 consists of 17 residues. The chain's CDR3 is CTSSQDRAGLYNQPQHF.

The rearrangement joins TRBV29-1 to TRBJ2-1; the D gene TCRdb calls, TRBD2, cannot be checked with no DNA. The CDR3 is 14 residues long. The germline V gene has CDR1 SQVTM and CDR2 ANQGSEA. The CDR3 loop reads CSVSPAGPLNEQFF.

V usage is TRBV7-8 and J usage is TRBJ1-1. The CDR3 runs to 14 residues. Per the germline V gene, CDR1 is SGHVS and CDR2 is FQNEAQ. The CDR3 sequence: CASSFFNPNTEAFF.

The rearrangement uses TRBV20-1 and TRBJ2-7; TCRdb's assignment of TRBD2 cannot be checked, as there is no DNA. In germline, CDR1 is DFQATT, CDR2 SNEGSKA (reference sequence). The CDR3 contains 18 residues. CDR3 protein: CSARDPGEERGTGYEQYF.

The rearrangement uses TRBV6-6 and TRBJ2-5; TCRdb names TRBD2, which stays unverified in the absence of DNA. The CDR3 consists of 19 residues. Germline V gene sequence: CDR1 MNHNY, CDR2 SVGAGI (reference sequence). CDR3: CASSQPDGLAGVYQETQYF.